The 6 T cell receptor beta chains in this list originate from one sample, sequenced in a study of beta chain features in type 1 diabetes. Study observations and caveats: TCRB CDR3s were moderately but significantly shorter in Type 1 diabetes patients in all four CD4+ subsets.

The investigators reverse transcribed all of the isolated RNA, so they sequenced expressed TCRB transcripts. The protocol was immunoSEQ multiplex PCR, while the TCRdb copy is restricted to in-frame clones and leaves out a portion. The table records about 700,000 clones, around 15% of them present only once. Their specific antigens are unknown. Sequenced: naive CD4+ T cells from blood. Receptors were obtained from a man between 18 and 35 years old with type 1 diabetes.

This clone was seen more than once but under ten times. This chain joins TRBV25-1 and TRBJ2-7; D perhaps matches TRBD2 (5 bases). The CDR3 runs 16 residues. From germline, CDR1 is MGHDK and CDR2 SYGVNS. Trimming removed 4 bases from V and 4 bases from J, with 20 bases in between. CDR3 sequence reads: CASSVLRGSSLYEQYF. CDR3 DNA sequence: TGTGCCAGCAGTGTCCTCCGGGGTAGCAGCCTATACGAGCAGTACTTC.

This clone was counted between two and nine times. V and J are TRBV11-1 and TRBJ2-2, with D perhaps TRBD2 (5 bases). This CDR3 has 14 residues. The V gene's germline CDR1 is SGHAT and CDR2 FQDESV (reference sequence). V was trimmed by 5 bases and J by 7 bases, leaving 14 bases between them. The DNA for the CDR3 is TGTGCCAGCAGCGGCCCGAGGGTTGGCGGGGAGCTGTTTTTT. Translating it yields CASSGPRVGGELFF.

The CDR3 DNA is TGTGCCAGTAGAAGAGCCCCCCTCGAAGCTTTCTTT. Residues: CASRRAPLEAFF. The chain links TRBV19 to TRBJ1-1; unclear D gene. This CDR3 spans 12 amino acids. Germline lookup yields CDR1 LNHDA and CDR2 SQIVND (reference sequence). V was clipped by 6 bases and J by 8 bases, with 13 bases between them.

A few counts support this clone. This CDR3 is CASSPFLSGGETQYF. Written as DNA, the CDR3 is TGTGCCAGCAGCCCTTTCCTATCCGGGGGGGAGACCCAGTACTTC. V and J are TRBV7-9 and TRBJ2-5; 7 nucleotides align to TRBD2. The J segment lost 5 bases and the V segment lost 5 bases, leaving 11 bases of the junction unmatched. The V gene's germline CDR1 is SEHNR and CDR2 FQNEAQ (reference sequence). This CDR3 is built from 15 residues.

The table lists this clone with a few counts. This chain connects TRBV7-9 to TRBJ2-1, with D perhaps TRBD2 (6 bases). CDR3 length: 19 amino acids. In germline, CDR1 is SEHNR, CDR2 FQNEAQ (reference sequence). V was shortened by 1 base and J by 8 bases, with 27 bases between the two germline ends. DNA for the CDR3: TGTGCCAGCAGCTTAGAGGTCGGCGGGGTCGACTCCCTCGGGTATGAGCAGTTCTTC. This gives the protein CASSLEVGGVDSLGYEQFF.

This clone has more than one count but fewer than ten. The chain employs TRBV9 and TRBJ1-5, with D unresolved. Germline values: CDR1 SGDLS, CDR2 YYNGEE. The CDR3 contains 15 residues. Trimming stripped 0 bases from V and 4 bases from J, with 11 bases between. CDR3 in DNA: TGTGCCAGCAGCGTAGACAGTGCCTTAAATCAGCCCCAGCATTTT. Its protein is CASSVDSALNQPQHF.